This TCR beta chain was sequenced for a study of cytomegalovirus exposure and HLA in healthy donors. Study-level findings and limits: The investigators catalogued 150 or so TCR beta chains as cytomegalovirus-associated.

Sequenced by immunoSEQ multiplex PCR; TCRdb stores in-frame clones only, minus some. The sample includes roughly 330,000 clones, roughly nine tenths of them seen just once. Details on this clone: The target antigen is unknown.

V dropped 5 bases and J dropped 6 bases, with 18 bases sitting between them. Germline V lookup: CDR1 LNHDA, CDR2 SQIVND (reference sequence). The CDR3 runs to 15 residues. This receptor was obtained from a woman under 40 in good health and CMV-seropositive. The sample taken for sequencing was PBMCs. The chain combines TRBV19 with TRBJ2-3; the D gene could be TRBD1 or TRBD2 (5 bases each). The CDR3 nucleotides read TGTGCCAGTAGTCGGTATTCAGGGCGAGGGGATACGCAGTATTTT. Translating it yields CASSRYSGRGDTQYF.